This T cell receptor beta chain comes out of a study of vaccination and CD4 T cells after COVID-19. Overall study: Investigators stimulated cells with overlapping spike peptides drawn from SARS-CoV-2, HCoV-NL63, HCoV-OC43 and HCoV-229E.

Indicated treatment: roughly 11-day PBMC culture with coronavirus spike peptide pools or control peptides (ViraFEST assay). TCR sequencing followed the expansion of antigen-specific T cells with peptide pools in ViraFEST. Germline trimming cut 5 bases from V and 5 bases from J; bases unmatched to any gene: 8. Per germline, CDR1 SGHTA and CDR2 FQGNSA. This CDR3 has 14 residues. Study-level points and caveats: Convalescent patients' median share of reactive clones seen only post-vaccination was approximately 85%.

This clonotype showed up just a few times. Its antigen is unknown. Sequencing of DNA taken from cultured CD4+ T cells relied on the Oncomine TCR Beta short-read assay. MiXCR, run by TCRdb on the PCR reads, gives a single entry per CDR3 protein. This table has 16,000 or so distinct CDR3 sequences, around two fifths appearing once. The chain couples TRBV7-2 to TRBJ2-5; 7 bases match TRBD1. This specimen consisted of CD4+ T cells from blood, cultured in vitro, obtained after SARS-CoV-2 vaccination. The receptor was isolated from a human donor who had recovered from COVID-19. The CDR3 DNA is TGTGCCAGCAGCCGACAGGGATTGCTGGAGACCCAGTACTTC. The encoded protein is CASSRQGLLETQYF. The whole variable domain, filled in from reference TRBV7-2 and TRBJ2-5, reads GAGVSQSPSNKVTEKGKDVELRCDPISGHTALYWYRQSLGQGLEFLIYFQGNSAPDKSGLPSDRFSAERTGGSVSTLTIQRTQQEDSAVYLCASSRQGLLETQYFGPGTRLLVL.